The following is a T cell receptor beta chain sequence with its context. The sample is drawn from a study of blood T cell repertoires in COVID-19. Across the study: There were acute and convalescent COVID-19 samples, and they came from the United States, Italy and Spain.

The junction had 1 base not matched to a gene; V was cut back by 5 bases and J by 2 bases. The CDR3 spans 14 residues. Germline V gene sequence: CDR1 SGDLS, CDR2 YYNGEE. Original processing notes: Scientists estimated how many nucleated cells there were by amplifying reference gene primers. The table came from immunoSEQ multiplex PCR; TCRdb's copy has only in-frame clones and leaves some out. V, J and clone size derive from that table, while D and trimming were established from the DNA sequence. This repertoire shows about 200,000 clones, roughly nine tenths found once; its top ten account for around 25%.

The V gene is TRBV9, the J gene TRBJ2-6; TRBD2 agrees at 7 bases. This sequence was found in a woman in her thirties or forties in a cohort exposed to, infected with or recovered from COVID-19 (not recorded which). Specimen: PBMCs or T cells enriched from blood (not recorded which). The CDR3 DNA follows: TGTGCCAGCAGGGGAGGGACTGGGGCCAACGTCCTGACTTTC. As protein: CASRGGTGANVLTF.